This T cell receptor (beta chain) was retrieved from a study of shared clonotypes between healthy human individuals. Study as a whole: Three plates were used per donor for CD4 naive, three for CD4 memory, two for CD8 naive and one for CD8 memory.

Study-wide results and caveats: The study generally estimated greater richness for naive than memory subsets.

TCRdb's table, derived via immunoSEQ multiplex PCR, lists solely in-frame clones and lacks some. The sample lists about 980,000 clones, over 60% seen once, with approximately 1.5% in the top ten. The donor cohort consisted entirely of Caucasian adults residing in Nashville, Tennessee. Splitting of CD4+ cells produced CD45RA+ naive and CD45RA-negative memory subsets. About this clone itself: Its antigen is as yet unknown.

The sequence was obtained from a man between 18 and 29 years old in good health. The sequenced material came from memory CD4+ T cells sorted from blood. Stated subset: CD45RA-negative fraction.

CDR3 region: CASSLVTVNTEAFF. CDR3 sequence (DNA): TGTGCCAGCAGCTTAGTAACAGTGAACACTGAAGCTTTCTTT. The chain recombines TRBV11-1 with TRBJ1-1, with D uncertain. The germline V gene has CDR1 SGHAT and CDR2 FQDESV (reference sequence). This CDR3 region has 14 residues. With 1 base removed from V and 0 bases from J, the gap between germline ends came to 6 bases.